The rows below give T cell receptor beta chains drawn from one sample of a study of blood T cell repertoires in COVID-19. Libraries were prepared by immunoSEQ multiplex PCR; TCRdb keeps only in-frame clonotypes and omits some of them. The data show 90,000 to 110,000 clones, 65% to 90% seen once. Sequenced input: peripheral blood. The receptors derive from a man in his forties or fifties with acute or convalescent COVID-19. CDR3s include the opening cysteine and the closing phenylalanine or tryptophan. The D gene is left open where the match is weak. Size is omitted from some rows. Given values are once, few, many or a class for expanded clones.

v_call: TRBV6-5
d_call: .
clone_size: .
j_call: TRBJ1-5
cdr3_nt: TGTGCCAGCAGTTACGGGGGGGAAAGCAATCAGCCCCAGCATTTT
cdr3_aa: CASSYGGESNQPQHF

v_call: TRBV13
d_call: .
clone_size: .
j_call: TRBJ2-1
cdr3_nt: TGTGCCAGCAGCCAGAACAATGAGCAGTTCTTC
cdr3_aa: CASSQNNEQFF

v_call: TRBV5-1
d_call: .
clone_size: .
j_call: TRBJ1-1
cdr3_nt: TGCGCCAGCAGCTTACGGACAGTGGTGGACACTGAAGCTTTCTTT
cdr3_aa: CASSLRTVVDTEAFF

v_call: TRBV2
d_call: .
clone_size: .
j_call: TRBJ2-1
cdr3_nt: TGTGCCAGCAGTGAGAGGGCGCCGCGGGAATCCGCATTCTTC
cdr3_aa: CASSERAPRESAFF

v_call: TRBV5-1
d_call: TRBD1
clone_size: .
j_call: TRBJ1-4
cdr3_nt: TGCGCCAGCCAAAAAGGACAGGGAGAAGAAAAACTGTTTTTT
cdr3_aa: CASQKGQGEEKLFF

v_call: TRBV18
d_call: .
clone_size: .
j_call: TRBJ1-1
cdr3_nt: TGTGCCAGCTCTAAGACAGATGGGACTGAAGCTTTCTTT
cdr3_aa: CASSKTDGTEAFF

v_call: TRBV11-2
d_call: .
clone_size: .
j_call: TRBJ1-3
cdr3_nt: TGTGCCAGCAGCCCGGAGGGGCGTTTCTCTGGAAACACCATATATTTT
cdr3_aa: CASSPEGRFSGNTIYF

v_call: TRBV2
d_call: .
clone_size: .
j_call: TRBJ1-6
cdr3_nt: TGTGCCAGCAGTGGGCGACTGGTGCCTAATTCACCCCTCCACTTT
cdr3_aa: CASSGRLVPNSPLHF

v_call: TRBV5-4
d_call: TRBD1
clone_size: .
j_call: TRBJ1-6
cdr3_nt: TGTGCCAGCAGCAAACTGGACAGGCCAAATTCACCCCTCCACTTT
cdr3_aa: CASSKLDRPNSPLHF

v_call: TRBV13
d_call: .
clone_size: .
j_call: TRBJ2-6
cdr3_nt: TGTGCCAGCAGCCCCCGGGGTACATCCGGGGCCAACGTCCTGACTTTC
cdr3_aa: CASSPRGTSGANVLTF

v_call: TRBV25-1
d_call: TRBD1
clone_size: .
j_call: TRBJ2-3
cdr3_nt: TGTGCCAGCAGTGCCTGGACAGGAACGGATACGCAGTATTTT
cdr3_aa: CASSAWTGTDTQYF

v_call: TRBV18
d_call: .
clone_size: .
j_call: TRBJ1-4
cdr3_nt: TGTGCCAGCTCACCCTGGCCGAATGAAAAACTGTTTTTT
cdr3_aa: CASSPWPNEKLFF

v_call: TRBV25-1
d_call: .
clone_size: .
j_call: TRBJ1-3
cdr3_nt: TGTGCCAGCAGTGAAGGCCCTGGAAACACCATATATTTT
cdr3_aa: CASSEGPGNTIYF

v_call: TRBV11-3
d_call: TRBD2
clone_size: .
j_call: TRBJ2-5
cdr3_nt: TGTGCCAGCAGTTCTGCAGGACTAGCGGGAGTGGGGACCCAGTACTTC
cdr3_aa: CASSSAGLAGVGTQYF

v_call: TRBV5-4
d_call: TRBD2
clone_size: .
j_call: TRBJ2-3
cdr3_nt: TGTGCCAGCAGCGAGGTGGGACTAGCGGGGTCGGATACGCAGTATTTT
cdr3_aa: CASSEVGLAGSDTQYF

v_call: TRBV19
d_call: .
clone_size: .
j_call: TRBJ1-5
cdr3_nt: TGTGCCAGTAGTATTTCTAGTGGAGGGAATCAGCCCCAGCATTTT
cdr3_aa: CASSISSGGNQPQHF

v_call: TRBV28
d_call: .
clone_size: .
j_call: TRBJ2-7
cdr3_nt: TGTGCCAGCAGCACTGGTGGGGGCCCGATGACCTACGAGCAGTACTTC
cdr3_aa: CASSTGGGPMTYEQYF

v_call: TRBV5-1
d_call: TRBD2
clone_size: .
j_call: TRBJ2-5
cdr3_nt: TGCGCCAGCAGCTTCGGGACTAGCGGCCAAGAGACCCAGTACTTC
cdr3_aa: CASSFGTSGQETQYF

v_call: TRBV7-8
d_call: .
clone_size: .
j_call: TRBJ2-3
cdr3_nt: TGTGCCAGCAGCCCCCATCGCCCCGGCGGCGGTACGCAGTATTTT
cdr3_aa: CASSPHRPGGGTQYF

v_call: TRBV19
d_call: TRBD1
clone_size: .
j_call: TRBJ1-2
cdr3_nt: TGTGCCAGTAGTATGAGCCTCACCGGGACAGCCGAACCTAACTATGGCTACACCTTC
cdr3_aa: CASSMSLTGTAEPNYGYTF

v_call: TRBV24-1
d_call: .
clone_size: once
j_call: TRBJ2-5
cdr3_nt: TGTGCCACCAGTGATTCGGGACACATCCAAGAGACCCAGTACTTC
cdr3_aa: CATSDSGHIQETQYF

v_call: TRBV2
d_call: TRBD2
clone_size: .
j_call: TRBJ2-3
cdr3_nt: TGTGCCAGCAGGGGGACTAGCGTAGGCACAGATACGCAGTATTTT
cdr3_aa: CASRGTSVGTDTQYF

v_call: TRBV7-9
d_call: TRBD1
clone_size: .
j_call: TRBJ1-2
cdr3_nt: TGTGCCAGCAGCTTAGGGGGGACAGGGTGGGCCTATGGCTACACCTTC
cdr3_aa: CASSLGGTGWAYGYTF

v_call: TRBV6-5
d_call: TRBD1
clone_size: .
j_call: TRBJ1-6
cdr3_nt: TGTGCCAGCAGACCCGGGACAGCGGGTAATTCACCCCTCCACTTT
cdr3_aa: CASRPGTAGNSPLHF

v_call: TRBV4-2
d_call: TRBD1
clone_size: .
j_call: TRBJ1-1
cdr3_nt: TGTGCCAGCAGCCATGAAACAGGGGGCGGATGGTCGTCTGACACTGAAGCTTTCTTT
cdr3_aa: CASSHETGGGWSSDTEAFF

v_call: TRBV5-5
d_call: .
clone_size: .
j_call: TRBJ1-2
cdr3_nt: TGTGCCAGCAGCTTGGATAGTCAGGGAGGCTACACCTTC
cdr3_aa: CASSLDSQGGYTF

v_call: TRBV29-1
d_call: .
clone_size: .
j_call: TRBJ1-3
cdr3_nt: TGCAGCGTCCAGGGTACTGCTGGAAACACCATATATTTT
cdr3_aa: CSVQGTAGNTIYF

v_call: TRBV28
d_call: TRBD1
clone_size: .
j_call: TRBJ1-2
cdr3_nt: TGTGCCAGCAGCCCGACAGGGGGAGTAGAGTATGGCTACACCTTC
cdr3_aa: CASSPTGGVEYGYTF

v_call: TRBV6-1
d_call: TRBD1
clone_size: .
j_call: TRBJ1-2
cdr3_nt: TGTGCCAGCAGTGACCCACAGGGGTGGTATGGCTACACCTTC
cdr3_aa: CASSDPQGWYGYTF

v_call: TRBV2
d_call: .
clone_size: .
j_call: TRBJ2-1
cdr3_nt: TGTGCCAGCAGTGACCTACCCTACAATGAGCAGTTCTTC
cdr3_aa: CASSDLPYNEQFF

v_call: TRBV7-9
d_call: TRBD1
clone_size: .
j_call: TRBJ2-1
cdr3_nt: TGTGCCAGCAGCTTAGCGTTAGCAGGGGGATACAATGAGCAGTTCTTC
cdr3_aa: CASSLALAGGYNEQFF

v_call: TRBV9
d_call: .
clone_size: once
j_call: TRBJ1-1
cdr3_nt: TGTGCCAGCAGCCCTTGGGGCACAGGGTTTGATGAAGCTTTCTTT
cdr3_aa: CASSPWGTGFDEAFF

v_call: TRBV6-1
d_call: .
clone_size: .
j_call: TRBJ1-5
cdr3_nt: TGTGCCAGCAGTGAAGACGCCGTTAGGGGGATTCAGCCCCAGCATTTT
cdr3_aa: CASSEDAVRGIQPQHF

v_call: TRBV9
d_call: TRBD2
clone_size: .
j_call: TRBJ2-5
cdr3_nt: TGTGCCAGCAGCGTAGGGACGGTCGTGAAGGGAACTAGCGGGAACCGGGAGACCCAGTACTTC
cdr3_aa: CASSVGTVVKGTSGNRETQYF

v_call: TRBV5-5
d_call: TRBD2
clone_size: once
j_call: TRBJ2-7
cdr3_nt: TGTGCCAGCAGCTTGAGGCTAGCGGGAGGGCAGGGCGAGCAGTACTTC
cdr3_aa: CASSLRLAGGQGEQYF

v_call: TRBV6-5
d_call: TRBD2
clone_size: .
j_call: TRBJ2-7
cdr3_nt: TGTGCCAGCAGGCGGACTAGCGGGACCTACGAGCAGTACTTC
cdr3_aa: CASRRTSGTYEQYF

v_call: TRBV7-9
d_call: .
clone_size: .
j_call: TRBJ1-4
cdr3_nt: TGTGCCAGCAGCTTAGATGTCGGGGTCGGGTGGAATGAAAAACTGTTTTTT
cdr3_aa: CASSLDVGVGWNEKLFF

v_call: TRBV19
d_call: TRBD1
clone_size: .
j_call: TRBJ2-7
cdr3_nt: TGTGCCAGTAGTCCGAGGGGGCCATACGAGCAGTACTTC
cdr3_aa: CASSPRGPYEQYF

v_call: TRBV7-9
d_call: TRBD1
clone_size: .
j_call: TRBJ2-3
cdr3_nt: TGTGCCAGCCCGGCCTTACAGGGGACAGATACGCAGTATTTT
cdr3_aa: CASPALQGTDTQYF

v_call: TRBV2
d_call: TRBD1
clone_size: .
j_call: TRBJ2-7
cdr3_nt: TGTGCCAGCTTTGGGACAGGTCAATACGAGCAGTACTTC
cdr3_aa: CASFGTGQYEQYF

v_call: TRBV5-1
d_call: TRBD1
clone_size: few
j_call: TRBJ2-2
cdr3_nt: TGCGCCAGCAGCTTTTCCGGGACAGGGAACACCGGGGAGCTGTTTTTT
cdr3_aa: CASSFSGTGNTGELFF

v_call: TRBV18
d_call: .
clone_size: .
j_call: TRBJ2-1
cdr3_nt: TGTGCCAGCTCAACTGACACCAGTCTTTTCAATGAGCAGTTCTTC
cdr3_aa: CASSTDTSLFNEQFF

v_call: TRBV5-1
d_call: .
clone_size: .
j_call: TRBJ2-4
cdr3_nt: TGCGCCAGCAGCTTGGCCCAGTTTGAAGACATTCAGTACTTC
cdr3_aa: CASSLAQFEDIQYF